Listed below are T cell receptor beta chains from one sample, sequenced in a study of early T cells in non-severe SARS-CoV-2 infection. TCRdb passed the 5' RACE reads through MiXCR, listing each CDR3 protein once. The sample consists of about 49,000 distinct CDR3 sequences, roughly 4.5% of them appearing once. Sequenced input: whole blood. The source is an adult who was a healthcare worker with PCR-confirmed SARS-CoV-2 infection or an uninfected control (not recorded which). Each CDR3 is given with its conserved first and last residue. D genes are given only for firm matches. Rows give clone size only sometimes, using once, few, many, or a class for an expanded clone.

j_call,d_call,clone_size,v_call,cdr3_nt,cdr3_aa
TRBJ1-2,-,few,TRBV29-1,TGCAGCGTTGTACAGGCTAACTATGGCTACACCTTC,CSVVQANYGYTF
TRBJ2-3,-,many,TRBV24-1,TGTGCCACCAGTGATCCCCCCCCAGATACGCAGTATTTT,CATSDPPPDTQYF
TRBJ1-2,-,many,TRBV11-2,TGTGCCAGCAGCTTAGGGCAAATCAATGGCTACACCTTC,CASSLGQINGYTF
TRBJ2-1,-,many,TRBV2,TGTGCCAGCAGTATAGCGCCCTACAATGAGCAGTTCTTC,CASSIAPYNEQFF
TRBJ1-1,-,many,TRBV29-1,TGCAGCGTTGTGAGAGGGACTGAAGCTTTCTTT,CSVVRGTEAFF
TRBJ2-3,-,many,TRBV6-4,TGTGCCAGCAGTGACTCCCCCGGGCAGGGCCGAGTGTTT,CASSDSPGQGRVF
TRBJ2-3,-,few,TRBV9,TGTGCCAGCAGCGTAGGGGTACGGCACCACGGGAGTAATACAGATACGCAGTATTTT,CASSVGVRHHGSNTDTQYF
TRBJ2-1,TRBD1,many,TRBV19,TGTGCCAGTAGAGACAGGGGGCGCGGGGATGAGCAGTTCTTC,CASRDRGRGDEQFF
TRBJ2-2,TRBD2,-,TRBV20-1,TGCAGTGCTAGAGATTCTAGCGGGAGTCGGATCGGGGAGCTGTTTTTT,CSARDSSGSRIGELFF
TRBJ1-2,TRBD1,many,TRBV20-1,TGCAGTGTTGAACCCCCCGGGACAGATTATGGCTACACCTTC,CSVEPPGTDYGYTF
TRBJ2-7,TRBD1,many,TRBV5-1,TGCGCCAGCAGCTTTGGACAGGGCCCCTACGAGCAGTACTTC,CASSFGQGPYEQYF
TRBJ2-3,-,-,TRBV24-1,TGTGCCACCAGTGATGGGGGGTCAGATACGCAGTATTTT,CATSDGGSDTQYF
TRBJ2-7,TRBD2,many,TRBV6-2/TRBV6-3,TGTGCCAGCAAGAGACCCGGACTAGCGGGAGCGGGGGAGCAGTACTTC,CASKRPGLAGAGEQYF
TRBJ2-1,-,-,TRBV27,TGTGCCAGCAGTCCCGGGTACAATGAGCAGTTCTTC,CASSPGYNEQFF
TRBJ2-7,-,many,TRBV19,TGTGCCAGTAGTTCGACGCCGGGACCGTTTGAGCAGTACTTC,CASSSTPGPFEQYF
TRBJ2-3,-,-,TRBV11-3,TGTACCAGCAGCTTAGGGGCCACTAGCACAGATACGCAGTATTTT,CTSSLGATSTDTQYF
TRBJ2-5,-,many,TRBV7-9,TGTGCCAGCAGCTTAAGCCCGCAAATGCACGAGACCCAGTACTTC,CASSLSPQMHETQYF
TRBJ1-1,TRBD1,many,TRBV5-1,TGCGCCAGCAGCCTTGACAGGGGAATTGCTTTCTTT,CASSLDRGIAFF
TRBJ2-1,-,many,TRBV19,TGTGCCAGTAGTCCAAACCTACACAATGAGCAGTTCTTC,CASSPNLHNEQFF
TRBJ1-1,TRBD1,many,TRBV10-3,TGTGCCACGAACCCGGGACAGTTGAACACTGAAGCTTTCTTT,CATNPGQLNTEAFF
TRBJ1-5,-,many,TRBV2,TGTGCCAGCCGCGAAGGGGTACAGTACAATCAGCCCCAGCATTTT,CASREGVQYNQPQHF
TRBJ1-1,-,-,TRBV7-2,TGTGCCAGCAGCTTAGACGGGGGCAGGGATCCTGAAGCTTTCTTT,CASSLDGGRDPEAFF
TRBJ1-1,-,few,TRBV4-2,TGTGCCAGCAGCCAAGAAGGGTATGGCAGCACTGAAGCTTTCTTT,CASSQEGYGSTEAFF
TRBJ2-7,-,many,TRBV7-2,TGTGCCAGCAGCTTAGATCCGGCTTACGAGCAGTACTTC,CASSLDPAYEQYF
TRBJ2-5,TRBD1,many,TRBV2,TGTGCCAGCACCGGGACAGGGGGTGAAGAGACCCAGTACTTC,CASTGTGGEETQYF
TRBJ1-1,-,many,TRBV7-9,TGTGCCGTAGGGGAGGGCCCGGGCACTGAAGCTTTCTTT,CAVGEGPGTEAFF
TRBJ2-3,-,many,TRBV7-9,TGTGCCAGCAGCTTAGTGAGCAGCGGCCACACAGATACGCAGTATTTT,CASSLVSSGHTDTQYF
TRBJ2-1,-,many,TRBV20-1,TGCAGTGCTAGACCTTCCCCGGGAGTTGCCCAAAACGGCAATGAGCAGTTCTTC,CSARPSPGVAQNGNEQFF
TRBJ1-1,-,many,TRBV29-1,TGCAGCGTTGTTGGGCTGACCGGCCGGGGGACTGAAGCTTTCTTT,CSVVGLTGRGTEAFF
TRBJ2-1,-,many,TRBV12-3/TRBV12-4,TGTGCCAGCAGTCCTCCTGGGAATGAGCAGTTCTTC,CASSPPGNEQFF
TRBJ2-2,TRBD2,many,TRBV7-2,TGTGCCAGCAGCTCATCGGGACTAGCGGGCGGGGAGCTGTTTTTT,CASSSSGLAGGELFF
TRBJ1-5,-,many,TRBV6-1,TGTGCCAGCGGCGCGGACCGAAATCAGCCCCAGCATTTT,CASGADRNQPQHF
TRBJ2-6,-,many,TRBV12-3/TRBV12-4,TGTGCCAGCAGCCCAACACTGGCTTTCGGACTCTCTGGGGCCAACGTCCTGACTTTC,CASSPTLAFGLSGANVLTF
TRBJ1-1,TRBD1,many,TRBV24-1,TGTGCCACCAGTGATTCGACTGGACAGGGTAGGGGTGAAGCTTTCTTT,CATSDSTGQGRGEAFF
TRBJ1-3,-,-,TRBV7-3,TGTGCCAGCAGCTATAACAGGATGGACACCATATATTTT,CASSYNRMDTIYF
TRBJ2-6,-,many,TRBV18,TGTGCCAGCTCTCAGCAAGGTGACGGGACCAACGTCCTGACTTTC,CASSQQGDGTNVLTF
TRBJ2-1,TRBD1,many,TRBV7-9,TGTGCCAGCAGCTACCTGTCGACAGGGTGGGTGAATGAGCAGTTCTTC,CASSYLSTGWVNEQFF
TRBJ1-3,-,many,TRBV7-2,TGTGCCAGCAGCCCTCCCTGGGGAAACACCATATATTTT,CASSPPWGNTIYF
TRBJ2-1,-,-,TRBV29-1,TGCAGCGCTCCGAGCCCCAATGAGCAGTTCTTC,CSAPSPNEQFF
TRBJ2-7,-,many,TRBV29-1,TGCAGCGTTATACGGGAGGGGGCCTCCTACGAGCAGTACTTC,CSVIREGASYEQYF
TRBJ2-7,-,many,TRBV6-1,TGTGCCAGCAGTCCAGGTACTAACTACGAGCAGTACTTC,CASSPGTNYEQYF
TRBJ2-7,-,many,TRBV20-1,TGCAGTGCTAGAGGGAGGCAGGTTAAATCCTACGAGCAGTACTTC,CSARGRQVKSYEQYF
TRBJ2-3,-,many,TRBV19,TGTGCCAGTAGTCCCGGGGATTCTAGAGGCGCAGATACGCAGTATTTT,CASSPGDSRGADTQYF
TRBJ1-1,-,-,TRBV6-2/TRBV6-3,TGTGCCAGCAGTTACGCCGGGGAGGAAGCTTTCTTT,CASSYAGEEAFF
TRBJ2-2,-,many,TRBV20-1,TGCAGTGCCAAGAGCCGGAGCGGAACCACCGGGGAGCTGTTTTTT,CSAKSRSGTTGELFF
TRBJ2-2,TRBD2,few,TRBV9,TGTGCCAGCAGCGAGGGGGGACTAGCGGAGAACACCGGGGAGCTGTTTTTT,CASSEGGLAENTGELFF
TRBJ1-3,-,many,TRBV7-9,TGTGCCAGCAGCGCCCTGGCCCCTGGAAACACCATATATTTT,CASSALAPGNTIYF
TRBJ2-7,TRBD2,many,TRBV11-2,TGTGCCAGCAGCCTTAGCGGGGGTCCCGGCGAGCAGTACTTC,CASSLSGGPGEQYF
TRBJ1-3,-,many,TRBV6-6,TGTGCCAGCAGTTACTCGGGCTTAGACTCTGGAAACACCATATATTTT,CASSYSGLDSGNTIYF